One sample yielded the 23 T cell receptor beta chains listed below, sequenced in a study of T cells in Graves' hyperthyroidism and ophthalmopathy. From RNA transcripts, TCR beta CDR3 regions were amplified. Carried out on the TCR CDR3, a first-round RT-PCR used the HTBI primer set. TCRdb re-called the multiplex PCR reads with MiXCR, one entry per CDR3 protein. Here the sample spans 380,000 or so distinct CDR3 sequences, about 14% being singletons. The sample consisted of blood. The source is a woman aged 25 to 39 with Graves' hyperthyroidism.

This clonotype was observed a handful of times. The chain joins TRBV7-2 to TRBJ2-3, with D unresolved. V was cut by 5 bases and J by 4 bases, with 7 bases left in between. CDR3 length equals 12 residues. Per germline, CDR1 SGHTA and CDR2 FQGNSA. The CDR3 DNA reads TGTGCCAGCAGCGTCCCCTCAGATACGCAGTATTTT. Translation: CASSVPSDTQYF.

This rearrangement joins TRBV20-1 to TRBJ2-5, with 11 bases identical to TRBD2. The V segment lost 1 base and the J segment 1 base; nucleotides outside the gene matches: 11. CDR3 size: 18 residues. The germline V gene has CDR1 DFQATT and CDR2 SNEGSKA (reference sequence). CDR3 nucleotide sequence: TGCAGTGCTAGAGCCCTGGGGGCTAGCGGGAGGCCCCAAGAGACCCAGTACTTC. This gives the protein CSARALGASGRPQETQYF.

The gene calls are TRBV20-1 and TRBJ2-7; 13 nucleotides line up with TRBD2. The length of the CDR3 is 13 residues. Germline CDR1 is DFQATT and CDR2 is SNEGSKA (reference sequence). V was pared by 6 bases and J by 4 bases, with 3 bases of the junction left unmatched. The DNA of the CDR3 is TGCAGTGCAGCGACTAGCGGGAGGTACGAGCAGTACTTC. This encodes CSAATSGRYEQYF.

The table lists this clonotype with many counts. The chain has TRBV10-3 and TRBJ1-2; 7 bases are a match to TRBD1. The J segment lost 8 bases and the V segment lost 4 bases, leaving 7 bases of the junction unmatched. The CDR3 loop spans 13 amino acids. In germline, CDR1 is ENHRY, CDR2 SYGVKD. CDR3 sequence: CAISGGQIRGYTF. The CDR3 bases are TGTGCCATCAGTGGGGGACAGATCCGAGGCTACACCTTC.

The chain uses TRBV7-8 and TRBJ2-7, with a possible D match to TRBD1 (6 bases). Per germline, CDR1 SGHVS and CDR2 FQNEAQ. Between the trimmed V and J ends, which lost 3 bases and 4 bases, there was a span of 13 bases. This CDR3 region has 14 residues. DNA of the CDR3: TGTGCCAGCAGCTTTTGGGGGCTCCGGTACGAGCAGTACTTC. As protein: CASSFWGLRYEQYF.

This clonotype was seen repeatedly, ten times or more. CDR3 DNA: TGTGCCAGCAGTTGGGGAAGGACTAGCTCTGAGCAGTTCTTC. It yields the protein CASSWGRTSSEQFF. The J gene is TRBJ2-1, the V gene TRBV6-2 or TRBV6-3; 8 bases match TRBD2. Germline CDR1 reads MNHEY; CDR2 reads SVGEGT. The length of the CDR3 is 14 residues. J was trimmed by 9 bases and V by 4 bases; bases with no gene match: 8.

This clonotype was picked up a small number of times. The chain links TRBV6-2 or TRBV6-3 to TRBJ1-6; TRBD1 is a possible D gene (5 bases). The germline V gene encodes CDR1 MNHEY and CDR2 SVGEGT. Trimming stripped 6 bases from V and 7 bases from J, with 13 bases between. The CDR3 is 14 residues long. The CDR3 bases are TGTGCCAGCAGACTCGGGACGCCAAATTCACCCCTCCACTTT. Encoded protein: CASRLGTPNSPLHF.

The rearrangement joins TRBV20-1 to TRBJ2-7; 9 bases line up with TRBD1. CDR1 and CDR2 from the germline V gene are DFQATT and SNEGSKA (reference sequence). The CDR3 is made up of 12 amino acids. The J segment lost 7 bases and the V segment lost 2 bases, leaving 3 bases of the junction unmatched. DNA of the CDR3: TGCAGTGCTAGACCGACAGGGGGAGAGCAGTACTTC. Amino acids: CSARPTGGEQYF.

The chain joins TRBV4-3 to TRBJ2-6; D not resolved. CDR3 length equals 16 residues. V was clipped by 2 bases and J by 0 bases, with 8 bases between them. Germline V gives CDR1 LGHNA, CDR2 YSLEER. CDR3: CASSQSPGSGANVLTF. CDR3 sequence (DNA): TGCGCCAGCAGCCAATCCCCGGGCTCTGGGGCCAACGTCCTGACTTTC.

The V call is TRBV7-9, the J call TRBJ2-1; D is uncertain. This CDR3 has 15 amino acids. Looked up from germline, CDR1 is SEHNR and CDR2 is FQNEAQ (reference sequence). With 5 bases removed from V and 5 bases from J, the gap between germline ends came to 16 bases. The CDR3 protein is CASSLPGPRDNEQFF. CDR3 coding DNA: TGTGCCAGCAGCCTCCCCGGACCTCGGGACAATGAGCAGTTCTTC.

This clonotype was seen at least ten times. This chain connects TRBV27 to TRBJ2-6, with 7 bases that match TRBD2. Germline V gene sequence: CDR1 MNHEY, CDR2 SMNVEV (reference sequence). This CDR3 contains 18 residues. V gave up 2 bases and J gave up 0 bases; unmatched junction bases: 7. The CDR3 region is CASSLRGGSYSGANVLTF. The CDR3 DNA sequence: TGTGCCAGCAGTTTACGCGGGGGTAGCTACTCTGGGGCCAACGTCCTGACTTTC.

The chain employs TRBV6-4 and TRBJ1-4; tentative D call: TRBD1 (6 bases). Trimming left V 5 bases short and J 8 bases short, with 12 bases between. Per the germline V gene, CDR1 is MRHNA and CDR2 is SNTAGT. The CDR3 contains 13 residues. The CDR3, as DNA: TGTGCCAGCAGTTCCCGGACAGCCGAAAAACTGTTTTTT. Its protein is CASSSRTAEKLFF.

This chain links TRBV6-1 with TRBJ2-2; 7 bases line up with TRBD1. Trimming removed 6 bases from V and 3 bases from J; junction bases left unmatched: 7. The germline gives CDR1 MNHNS, CDR2 SASEGT. The CDR3 totals 15 residues. The CDR3 bases are TGTGCCAGCAGGGGACAGTCGAGGGACACCGGGGAGCTGTTTTTT. Translation gives CASRGQSRDTGELFF.

Written as DNA, the CDR3 is TGTGCCAGCAGTGGGGGGACCGGGTTCTACGAGCAGTACTTC. This sequence encodes CASSGGTGFYEQYF. The rearrangement links TRBV25-1 to TRBJ2-7, with D perhaps given as TRBD1 or TRBD2 (5 bases each). The CDR3 has 14 residues. Germline-derived CDR1 and CDR2 are MGHDK and SYGVNS. V lost 4 bases and J lost 3, with 13 bases in between.

This rearrangement joins TRBV27 to TRBJ2-1; the D is unclear. Germline V gene sequence: CDR1 MNHEY, CDR2 SMNVEV (reference sequence). The V end was cut by 3 bases, the J end by 5 bases, with 8 bases between. The CDR3 sequence is 13 residues long. CDR3 coding DNA: TGTGCCAGCAGTTTTCTAGAACACAATGAGCAGTTCTTC. Its protein product is CASSFLEHNEQFF.

The chain links TRBV29-1 to TRBJ2-5; no clear D. The germline V gene encodes CDR1 SQVTM and CDR2 ANQGSEA. CDR3 length equals 12 residues. V lost 3 bases to trimming and J lost 5 bases, with 10 bases between them. In nucleotides, the CDR3 is TGCAGCGTTGACTCCCAAGGGGAGACCCAGTACTTC. Protein: CSVDSQGETQYF.

This clonotype was recorded at least ten times. The chain carries TRBV6-2 or TRBV6-3 and TRBJ1-1; D unclear. This CDR3 comprises 12 residues. CDR1 is MNHEY, CDR2 SVGEGT, per germline. V was cut by 0 bases and J by 3 bases, with 2 bases left in between. The DNA for the CDR3 is TGTGCCAGCAGTTACTCAGACACTGAAGCTTTCTTT. The encoded protein is CASSYSDTEAFF.

This clonotype was found many times. The rearrangement uses TRBV28 and TRBJ2-7; D perhaps matches TRBD1 (5 bases). The CDR3 spans 14 residues. Trimming cost V 3 bases and J 5 bases, with 14 bases left between them. Germline CDR1 MDHEN, CDR2 SYDVKM. CDR3 region: CASSLVRAIHEQYF. The CDR3 nucleotides read TGTGCCAGCAGTTTGGTCAGGGCGATCCACGAGCAGTACTTC.

This clonotype was observed at least ten times. V is TRBV29-1 and J is TRBJ2-5; possibly TRBD2 for D (6 bases). Germline values: CDR1 SQVTM, CDR2 ANQGSEA. The length of the CDR3 is 13 residues. The V and J ends lost 3 bases and 4 bases respectively, with 12 bases between them. For the CDR3, the DNA is TGCAGCGTTGATCCGGGGGACCTAGAGACCCAGTACTTC. Its protein product is CSVDPGDLETQYF. Full variable domain (missing parts from reference TRBV29-1 and TRBJ2-5): SAVISQKPSRDICQRGTSLTIQCQVDSQVTMMFWYRQQPGQSLTLIATANQGSEATYESGFVIDKFPISRPNLTFSTLTVSNMSPEDSSIYLCSVDPGDLETQYFGPGTRLLVL.

The V and J genes are TRBV18 and TRBJ2-2; D remains ambiguous. The length of the CDR3 is 13 residues. Germline lookup yields CDR1 KGHSH and CDR2 LQKENI. V was trimmed by 3 bases and J by 6 bases, leaving 8 bases between them. The CDR3 nucleotides are TGTGCCAGCTCACCTAGCTACCCCGGGGAGCTGTTTTTT. The encoded protein is CASSPSYPGELFF.

This clonotype has only a few counts. The gene calls are TRBV7-6 and TRBJ2-1; D is undetermined. CDR3 length equals 12 residues. The germline V gene encodes CDR1 SGHVS and CDR2 FNYEAQ. V lost 6 bases and J 9 bases, leaving 12 bases between the germline ends. Here the CDR3 reads CASSKWTGEQFF. In DNA form, the CDR3 reads TGTGCCAGCAGTAAATGGACGGGTGAGCAGTTCTTC.

This clonotype has more than one count but fewer than ten. The rearrangement uses TRBV7-9 and TRBJ1-5; no reliable D call. This CDR3 has 14 residues. V was shortened by 5 bases and J by 3 bases, with 11 bases between the two germline ends. Germline CDR1 SEHNR, CDR2 FQNEAQ (reference sequence). The chain's CDR3 is CASSPDGYNQPQHF. The CDR3 nucleotides are TGTGCCAGCAGCCCAGACGGCTACAATCAGCCCCAGCATTTT. Combining the CDR3 with reference TRBV7-9 and TRBJ1-5 gives the whole variable domain DTGVSQNPRHKITKRGQNVTFRCDPISEHNRLYWYRQTLGQGPEFLTYFQNEAQLEKSRLLSDRFSAERPKGSFSTLEIQRTEQGDSAMYLCASSPDGYNQPQHFGDGTRLSIL.

This clonotype was recorded at least ten times. The chain has TRBV7-9 and TRBJ2-1; 11 nucleotides agree with TRBD1. CDR1 and CDR2 from the germline V gene are SEHNR and FQNEAQ (reference sequence). V was clipped by 3 bases and J by 7 bases; unmatched bases: 5. This CDR3 is 15 amino acids long. The chain's CDR3 is CASSFRDRGGNEQFF. Written as DNA, the CDR3 is TGTGCCAGCAGCTTCCGGGACAGGGGGGGAAATGAGCAGTTCTTC.